These 29 T cell receptor beta chains came from one sample sequenced in a study of early T cells in non-severe SARS-CoV-2 infection. Each CDR3 protein gets one entry after TCRdb re-called the 5' RACE reads with MiXCR. The sample records 98,000 or so distinct CDR3 sequences, around 10% being singletons. The sequencing sample was made of whole blood. Receptor source: an adult who was a healthcare worker with PCR-confirmed SARS-CoV-2 infection or an uninfected control (not recorded which).

This clonotype has a count of ten or more. The genes are TRBV30 and TRBJ1-1, with TRBD1 identical over 9 bases. CDR3 size: 14 residues. The germline gives CDR1 GTSNPN, CDR2 SVGIG (reference sequence). Losses at the gene ends were 7 bases for V and 2 bases for J; bases not matched to a gene: 8. The CDR3: CAFEQGAVNTEAFF. The CDR3 DNA is TGTGCCTTTGAACAGGGGGCGGTAAACACTGAAGCTTTCTTT. The variable domain in full, with the rest retrieved from reference TRBV30 and TRBJ1-1, is SQTIHQWPATLVQPVGSPLSLECTVEGTSNPNLYWYRQAAGRGLQLLFYSVGIGQISSEVPQNLSASRPQDRQFILSSKKLLLSDSGFYLCAFEQGAVNTEAFFGQGTRLTVV.

This clonotype appeared a few times. The chain employs TRBV30 and TRBJ2-6; TRBD1 agrees at 7 bases. This CDR3 has 16 amino acids. Per germline, CDR1 GTSNPN and CDR2 SVGIG (reference sequence). Germline trimming cut 3 bases from V and 0 bases from J; bases unmatched to any gene: 5. The CDR3, as DNA: TGTGCCTGGAGAAGGACAGGCGTCTCTGGGGCCAACGTCCTGACTTTC. Amino acids: CAWRRTGVSGANVLTF.

The table lists this clonotype with many counts. This chain connects TRBV6-2 or TRBV6-3 to TRBJ1-1; the match to TRBD1 covers 7 bases. The J segment lost 7 bases and the V segment lost 6 bases, leaving 11 bases of the junction unmatched. The CDR3 runs to 14 residues. Germline assignment: CDR1 MNHEY and CDR2 SVGEGT. The CDR3 region is CASSHRDRGLEAFF. CDR3 DNA: TGTGCCAGCAGCCATCGGGACAGAGGCCTTGAAGCTTTCTTT.

This clonotype was recorded a few times. CDR3 DNA sequence: TGTGCCAGCAGTCCCCCTCGGGGCGTGAACACTGAAGCTTTCTTT. It is translated as CASSPPRGVNTEAFF. The J gene is TRBJ1-1, the V gene TRBV12-3 or TRBV12-4; tentative D call: TRBD1 (5 bases). This CDR3 contains 15 residues. The V gene lost 5 bases and the J gene lost 0 bases, with 13 bases spanning the gap.

This clonotype has a count of ten or more. The rearrangement uses TRBV6-4 and TRBJ2-2; no reliable D call. Per the germline V gene, CDR1 is MRHNA and CDR2 is SNTAGT. V gave up 4 bases and J gave up 6 bases, with 9 bases separating them. The length of the CDR3 is 13 residues. The CDR3 loop is CASSARASGELFF. Written as DNA, the CDR3 is TGTGCCAGCAGTGCCCGGGCCTCCGGGGAGCTGTTTTTT.

The J gene is TRBJ2-7, the V gene TRBV5-1; weak D call: TRBD1 (6 bases). The CDR3 runs 14 residues. Germline loops: CDR1 SGHRS, CDR2 YFSETQ. Trimming cost V 1 base and J 2 bases, with 10 bases left between them. The CDR3 spells CASSLFGQTYEQYF. The CDR3 coding sequence is TGCGCCAGCAGCTTGTTTGGACAGACCTACGAGCAGTACTTC.

This clonotype was detected only a few times. The chain is built from TRBV30 and TRBJ1-1; D may be TRBD1 (5 bases). Per the germline V gene, CDR1 is GTSNPN and CDR2 is SVGIG (reference sequence). The CDR3 runs 13 residues. The V gene lost 4 bases and the J gene lost 4 bases, with 13 bases spanning the gap. The CDR3 region has the DNA TGTGCCTGGAATCCCGGAGGGACCACTGAAGCTTTCTTT. As protein: CAWNPGGTTEAFF.

V usage is TRBV20-1 and J usage is TRBJ2-3; either TRBD1 or TRBD2 may fit D (5 bases each). Looked up from germline, CDR1 is DFQATT and CDR2 is SNEGSKA (reference sequence). The V end was cut by 6 bases, the J end by 0 bases, with 13 bases between. The length of the CDR3 is 14 residues. The chain's CDR3 is CSAKGTTSTDTQYF. The CDR3 DNA reads as TGCAGTGCCAAAGGGACGACCAGCACAGATACGCAGTATTTT.

V and J are TRBV2 and TRBJ1-6; TRBD1 agrees at 8 bases. The CDR3 is made up of 15 amino acids. Per germline, CDR1 SNHLY and CDR2 FYNNEI. The V gene end was trimmed by 4 bases and the J gene end by 9 bases; junction bases not matched to a gene: 8. CDR3 amino acids: CASSGGDRGTSPLHF. DNA of the CDR3: TGTGCCAGCAGTGGTGGCGACAGGGGAACTTCACCCCTCCACTTT.

CDR3 DNA: TGTGCCAGCAGTTACCGGCAGGGAAGAGAAAAACTGTTTTTT. Translating it yields CASSYRQGREKLFF. The chain joins TRBV6-5 to TRBJ1-4, with D possibly TRBD1 on 5 matching bases. This CDR3 region has 14 residues. The germline V gene encodes CDR1 MNHEY and CDR2 SVGAGI. Trimming removed 2 bases from V and 8 bases from J, with 12 bases in between.

The chain uses TRBV12-5 and TRBJ1-2, with 10 bases aligning to TRBD1. The CDR3 is made up of 15 amino acids. Germline loops: CDR1 LGHNT, CDR2 FRNRAP. With V trimmed by 5 bases and J by 4 bases, 7 bases remained unmatched. This CDR3 reads CASGLGTGEAYGYTF. CDR3 DNA sequence: TGTGCTAGTGGTCTGGGGACAGGGGAGGCCTATGGCTACACCTTC. Variable domain in full (rest from reference TRBV12-5 and TRBJ1-2): DARVTQTPRHKVTEMGQEVTMRCQPILGHNTVFWYRQTMMQGLELLAYFRNRAPLDDSGMPKDRFSAEMPDATLATLKIQPSEPRDSAVYFCASGLGTGEAYGYTFGSGTRLTVV.

V usage is TRBV5-1 and J usage is TRBJ2-1; D may be TRBD2 (7 bases). The CDR3 is 14 amino acids. Between the trimmed V and J ends, which lost 2 bases and 5 bases, there was a span of 11 bases. Germline-derived CDR1 and CDR2 are SGHRS and YFSETQ. The CDR3 loop is CASSFWGGNNEQFF. CDR3 sequence (DNA): TGCGCCAGCAGCTTCTGGGGGGGCAACAATGAGCAGTTCTTC.

The chain couples TRBV2 to TRBJ2-1; D not resolved. Trimming shortened V by 6 bases and J by 0 bases, and 12 bases separated the two germline ends. CDR1 and CDR2 (germline): SNHLY, FYNNEI. The CDR3 has 15 residues. The CDR3 DNA is TGTGCCAGCAGGGAGTCATCCAGCTCCTACAATGAGCAGTTCTTC. It is translated as CASRESSSSYNEQFF.

This clonotype has a count of ten or more. This chain joins TRBV6-1 and TRBJ1-5, with D perhaps TRBD1 (5 bases). Germline loops: CDR1 MNHNS, CDR2 SASEGT. The CDR3 is 14 residues long. V lost 4 bases and J 2 bases, leaving 9 bases between the germline ends. This CDR3 is CASSAQVGNQPQHF. CDR3 nucleotides: TGTGCCAGCAGTGCACAGGTAGGCAATCAGCCCCAGCATTTT.

The sample holds many counts of this clonotype. The chain combines TRBV12-3 or TRBV12-4 with TRBJ2-7; unclear D gene. V was trimmed by 3 bases and J by 5 bases, leaving 8 bases between them. The CDR3 totals 12 residues. The CDR3, as DNA: TGTGCCAGCAGTTTTCAATGGGACGAGCAGTACTTC. This sequence encodes CASSFQWDEQYF.

This clonotype was counted ten times or more. V gene TRBV25-1 combines with J gene TRBJ1-2, with D possibly TRBD1 on 6 matching bases. There are 14 residues in the CDR3. CDR1 is MGHDK and CDR2 is SYGVNS in the germline V gene. V lost 6 bases and J lost 8, with 19 bases in between. The CDR3: CASSTPGQYWGYTF. The CDR3 region has the DNA TGTGCCAGCAGCACACCAGGACAGTATTGGGGCTACACCTTC.

Points on this clonotype: One junction end does not reproduce the germline sequence, and a read error may be involved. The V gene is TRBV7-2, the J gene TRBJ1-2, with no clear D. Per the germline V gene, CDR1 is SGHTA and CDR2 is FQGNSA. The CDR3 is 14 amino acids. The CDR3 here is CVSSLGRQDYGYTF. CDR3 DNA sequence: TGTGTCAGCAGCTTAGGGAGGCAGGACTATGGCTACACCTTC.

In nucleotides, the CDR3 is TGTGCCAGCAGCAAGACAGGAGACACAGATACGCAGTATTTT. Translation: CASSKTGDTDTQYF. V gene TRBV28 combines with J gene TRBJ2-3; weak D call: TRBD1 (6 bases). The CDR3 is 14 residues long. V lost 6 bases and J lost 2, with 12 bases in between. Germline CDR1 and CDR2: MDHEN and SYDVKM.

This clonotype was seen only a few times. The rearrangement joins TRBV6-2 or TRBV6-3 to TRBJ2-1, with D perhaps being TRBD1 or TRBD2 (6 bases each). CDR1 and CDR2 (germline): MNHEY, SVGEGT. V gave up 3 bases and J gave up 7 bases, with 13 bases separating them. The CDR3 loop spans 14 amino acids. The chain's CDR3 is CASSYRGDENEQFF. The DNA of the CDR3 is TGTGCCAGCAGTTATAGGGGGGACGAAAATGAGCAGTTCTTC.

The sample holds a few counts of this clonotype. V and J are TRBV23-1 and TRBJ1-4; 7 nucleotides agree with TRBD1. TRBV23-1 is an ORF, with its function uncertain. This CDR3 has 12 residues. DNA for the CDR3: TGCGTCCGACAGGGCGTTAATGAAAAACTGTTTTTT. Its translation is CVRQGVNEKLFF.

The CDR3 region is CASSAGAYTDTQYF. The CDR3 DNA reads TGTGCCAGTAGTGCCGGGGCCTACACAGATACGCAGTATTTT. This chain links TRBV19 with TRBJ2-3; D tentatively reads TRBD1 or TRBD2 (5 bases each). V gave up 5 bases and J gave up 2 bases, with 11 bases separating them. This CDR3 contains 14 residues. Per the germline V gene, CDR1 is LNHDA and CDR2 is SQIVND (reference sequence).

This clonotype was seen a few times. The rearrangement joins TRBV28 to TRBJ2-7; D remains unclear. The V and J ends lost 2 bases and 0 bases respectively, with 11 bases between them. Germline loops: CDR1 MDHEN, CDR2 SYDVKM. The CDR3 sequence is 15 residues long. The CDR3 nucleotides are TGTGCCAGCAGTTTAGAGACTCCAAGCTCCTACGAGCAGTACTTC. This codes for CASSLETPSSYEQYF.

Comment on this clonotype: A read error may be the cause here, since a much bigger clone is one base away. This is likely a read error, given that the CDR3 carries no conserved phenylalanine or tryptophan at its end. The V and J genes are TRBV30 and TRBJ1-3; D gene ambiguous. Between the trimmed V and J ends, which lost 1 base and 2 bases, there was a span of 6 bases. The CDR3 has 13 residues. Germline CDR1 reads GTSNPN; CDR2 reads SVGIG (reference sequence). The CDR3 protein is CAWSAAAGNTIYL. DNA for the CDR3: TGTGCCTGGAGTGCGGCAGCTGGAAACACCATATATCTT.

This clonotype came up many times. V gene TRBV3-1 combines with J gene TRBJ2-1, with 10 bases aligning to TRBD2. This CDR3 is 18 amino acids long. Germline V gene sequence: CDR1 LGHDT, CDR2 YNNKEL (reference sequence). The trim removed 5 bases at V and 1 base at J, leaving 11 bases unmatched. The CDR3 loop reads CASSYLIAGGPSYNEQFF. As DNA, the CDR3 is TGTGCCAGCAGCTACCTAATAGCGGGAGGCCCTTCCTACAATGAGCAGTTCTTC.

This clonotype occurred many times. At one of its ends the junction is not consistent with the germline gene, which may arise from a read error. V usage is TRBV5-1 and J usage is TRBJ1-1, with 9 bases fitting TRBD1. The CDR3 covers 14 residues. The germline V gene encodes CDR1 SGHRS and CDR2 YFSETQ. CDR3 protein: CASSLDRGLTEAFF. The CDR3 coding sequence is TGCGCCAGCAGCTTGGACAGGGGGCTCACTGAAGCTTTTTTT. The full variable domain, with the rest looked up from reference TRBV5-1 and TRBJ1-1, is KAGVTQTPRYLIKTRGQQVTLSCSPISGHRSVSWYQQTPGQGLQFLFEYFSETQRNKGNFPGRFSGRQFSNSRSEMNVSTLELGDSALYLCASSLDRGLTEAFFGQGTRLTVV.

This clonotype was seen only a few times. This rearrangement joins TRBV5-4 to TRBJ1-1, with D unclear. This CDR3 has 16 amino acids. Per the germline V gene, CDR1 is SGHNT and CDR2 is YYREEE (reference sequence). V lost 1 base, J lost 0 bases, and 13 bases lay in between. The CDR3 region has the DNA TGTGCCAGCAGCTTGATCGGGGTTCACATGAACACTGAAGCTTTCTTT. Translated, it gives CASSLIGVHMNTEAFF.

This clonotype was detected only a few times. This sequence joins TRBV5-1 and TRBJ1-2; no definite D call. The CDR3 runs 14 residues. With 8 bases removed from V and 4 bases from J, the gap between germline ends came to 18 bases. Germline V lookup: CDR1 SGHRS, CDR2 YFSETQ. CDR3 nucleotides: TGCGCCAGTGCGCTGGGGTTACGGCCCTATGGCTACACCTTC. It yields the protein CASALGLRPYGYTF.

V usage is TRBV11-3 and J usage is TRBJ2-3; D is possibly TRBD1 (5 bases). CDR3 size: 14 residues. Germline lookup yields CDR1 SGHNT and CDR2 YENEEA. V lost 5 bases, J lost 2 bases, and 11 bases lay in between. Written as DNA, the CDR3 is TGTGCCAGCAGCCCCCAGGGATTCACAGATACGCAGTATTTT. Translated: CASSPQGFTDTQYF.

The chain links TRBV24-1 to TRBJ2-2; possibly TRBD2 for D (5 bases). CDR3 length equals 14 residues. V lost 8 bases and J lost 1, with 10 bases in between. Looked up from germline, CDR1 is KGHDR and CDR2 is SFDVKD. The DNA of the CDR3 is TGTGCCACCACCTCGGACTGGAACACCGGGGAGCTGTTTTTT. It yields the protein CATTSDWNTGELFF.